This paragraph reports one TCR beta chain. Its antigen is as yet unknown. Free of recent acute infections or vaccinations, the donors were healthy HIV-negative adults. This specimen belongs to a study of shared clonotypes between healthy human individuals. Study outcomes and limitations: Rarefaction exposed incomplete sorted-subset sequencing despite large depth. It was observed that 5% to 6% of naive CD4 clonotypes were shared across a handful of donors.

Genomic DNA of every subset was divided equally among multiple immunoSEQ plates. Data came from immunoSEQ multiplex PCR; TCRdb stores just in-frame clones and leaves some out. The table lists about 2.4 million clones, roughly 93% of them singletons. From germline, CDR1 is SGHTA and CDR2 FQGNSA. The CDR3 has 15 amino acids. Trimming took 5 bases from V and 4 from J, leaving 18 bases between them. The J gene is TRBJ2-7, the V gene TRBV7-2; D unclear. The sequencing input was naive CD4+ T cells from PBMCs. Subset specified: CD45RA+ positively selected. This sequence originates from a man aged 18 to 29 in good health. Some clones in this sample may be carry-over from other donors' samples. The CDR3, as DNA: TGTGCCAGCAGCACACATCCCACCGCGGTGTACGAGCAGTACTTC. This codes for CASSTHPTAVYEQYF.